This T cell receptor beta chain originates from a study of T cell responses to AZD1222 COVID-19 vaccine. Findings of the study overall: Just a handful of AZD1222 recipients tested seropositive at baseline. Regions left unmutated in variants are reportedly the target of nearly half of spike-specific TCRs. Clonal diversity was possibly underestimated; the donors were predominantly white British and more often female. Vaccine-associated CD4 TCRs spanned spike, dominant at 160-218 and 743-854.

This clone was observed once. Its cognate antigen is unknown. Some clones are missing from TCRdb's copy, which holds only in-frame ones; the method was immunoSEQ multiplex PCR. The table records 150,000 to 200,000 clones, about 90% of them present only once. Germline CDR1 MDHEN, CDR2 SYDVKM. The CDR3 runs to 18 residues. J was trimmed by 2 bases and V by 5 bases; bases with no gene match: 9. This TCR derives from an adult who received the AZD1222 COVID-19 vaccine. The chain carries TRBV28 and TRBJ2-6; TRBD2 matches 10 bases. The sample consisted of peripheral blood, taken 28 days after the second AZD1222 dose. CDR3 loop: CASSKRTSGHTGANVLTF. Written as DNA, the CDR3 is TGTGCCAGCAGTAAACGGACTAGCGGACATACTGGGGCCAACGTCCTGACTTTC.